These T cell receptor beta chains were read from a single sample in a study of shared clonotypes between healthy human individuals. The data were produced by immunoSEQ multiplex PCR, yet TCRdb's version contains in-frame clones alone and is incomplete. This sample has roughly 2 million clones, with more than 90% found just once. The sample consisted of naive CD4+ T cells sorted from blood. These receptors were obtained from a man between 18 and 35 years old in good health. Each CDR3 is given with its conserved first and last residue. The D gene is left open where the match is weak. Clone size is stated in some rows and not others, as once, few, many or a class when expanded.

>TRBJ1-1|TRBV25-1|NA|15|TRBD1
TGTGCCAGCAGTGAAACCGGGACAGGGGGTAACAAAGCTTTCTTT
CASSETGTGGNKAFF
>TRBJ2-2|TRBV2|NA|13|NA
TGTGCCACCTCGGGGGAGAACACCGGGGAGCTGTTTTTT
CATSGENTGELFF
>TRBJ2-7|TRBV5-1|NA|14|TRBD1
TGCGCCAGCAGCTCCGGACAGGGGACCTACGAGCAGTACTTC
CASSSGQGTYEQYF
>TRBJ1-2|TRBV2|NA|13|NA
TGTGCCAGCAGTGAAGGAAGAGTCTATGGCTACACCTTC
CASSEGRVYGYTF
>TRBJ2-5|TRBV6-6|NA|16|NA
TGTGCCAGCAGTTACTCGAGGACGAGATCCCAAGAGACCCAGTACTTC
CASSYSRTRSQETQYF
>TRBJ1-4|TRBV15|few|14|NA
TGTGCCACCAGCGACCCAGGGCGAGAGGAAAAACTGTTTTTT
CATSDPGREEKLFF
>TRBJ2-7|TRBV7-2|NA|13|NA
TGTGCCAGCAGCTTAGGGCAGGTATTAGGGCAGTACTTC
CASSLGQVLGQYF
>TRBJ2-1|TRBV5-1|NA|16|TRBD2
TGCGCCAGCAGCTTGGCCGTAAGCGGGGGGTTCAATGAGCAGTTCTTC
CASSLAVSGGFNEQFF
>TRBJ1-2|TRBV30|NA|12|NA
TGTGCCTGGTCCTTGGGGGACTATGGCTACACCTTC
CAWSLGDYGYTF
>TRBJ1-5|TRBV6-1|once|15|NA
TGTGCCAGCAGTGAATCCCGGGGGCAGGGTCAGCCCCAGCATTTT
CASSESRGQGQPQHF
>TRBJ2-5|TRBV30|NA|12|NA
TGTGCCTGGAGTTACAGACAAGAGACCCAGTACTTC
CAWSYRQETQYF
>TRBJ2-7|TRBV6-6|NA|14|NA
TGTGCCAGCAGTTACTCGGTCAGCTACTACGAGCAGTACTTC
CASSYSVSYYEQYF
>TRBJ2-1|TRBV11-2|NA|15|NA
TGTGCCAGCAGCTGGATCCCGGCAGAACACAATGAGCAGTTCTTC
CASSWIPAEHNEQFF
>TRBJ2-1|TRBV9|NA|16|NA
TGTGCCAGCAGCGTGCTAAGCGGTACCTCCTACAATGAGCAGTTCTTC
CASSVLSGTSYNEQFF
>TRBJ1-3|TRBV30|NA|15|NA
TGTGCCTGGAGTAGACGGGGCTCCTCTGGAAACACCATATATTTT
CAWSRRGSSGNTIYF
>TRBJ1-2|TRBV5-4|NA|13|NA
TGTGCCAGCAGTACAGATTCTAACTATGGCTACACCTTC
CASSTDSNYGYTF